The 14 T cell receptor beta chains below were found in one sample sequenced in a study of blood T cell repertoires in COVID-19. Using immunoSEQ multiplex PCR, the repertoire was profiled, and TCRdb retains in-frame clones only, with some absent. The sample yields 200,000 to 250,000 clones, around 86% seen once. The sample comprised peripheral blood. The receptors stem from a man older than 75 with acute or convalescent COVID-19.

The CDR3 sequence: CASSASTGRFEQFF. In nucleotides, the CDR3 is TGTGCCAGCAGTGCCTCCACTGGTCGGTTTGAGCAGTTCTTC. V gene TRBV6-4 combines with J gene TRBJ2-1, with D hard to call. Germline V CDR1 and CDR2: MRHNA, SNTAGT. The V end lost 4 bases, the J end lost 9 bases, and 16 bases lay between the germline ends. This CDR3 region has 14 residues.

The V call is TRBV6-5, the J call TRBJ1-1; D is uncertain. Per germline, CDR1 MNHEY and CDR2 SVGAGI. The germline V and J ends were trimmed by 7 bases and 5 bases, with 17 bases remaining between them. The CDR3 length is 14 residues. The CDR3 spells CASNKLVSGTEAFF. CDR3 DNA sequence: TGTGCCAGCAACAAGTTAGTTTCAGGTACTGAAGCTTTCTTT.

The chain recombines TRBV11-2 with TRBJ2-3; D might be TRBD2 (5 bases). The CDR3 consists of 15 residues. The germline gives CDR1 SGHAT, CDR2 FQNNGV. V was shortened by 5 bases and J by 6 bases, with 18 bases between the two germline ends. DNA for the CDR3: TGTGCCAGCAGCGAACCGGGAATCCCAAGGGATACGCAGTATTTT. Translation: CASSEPGIPRDTQYF.

This clone has just a few counts. The V and J genes are TRBV2 and TRBJ2-1, with D uncertain. The CDR3 has 13 residues. Trimming removed 4 bases from V and 5 bases from J, with 9 bases in between. Germline CDR1 and CDR2: SNHLY and FYNNEI. CDR3 coding DNA: TGTGCCAGCAGTGTAGAGGTGAACAATGAGCAGTTCTTC. Its protein product is CASSVEVNNEQFF.

The CDR3, as DNA: TGTGCCAGCAGCTTGGGAGGAACCCACTACGAGCAGTACTTC. Translation: CASSLGGTHYEQYF. The J gene is TRBJ2-7, the V gene TRBV7-3; tentatively, D is TRBD2 (6 bases). The CDR3 runs to 14 residues. V lost 3 bases and J 3 bases, leaving 12 bases between the germline ends. In germline, CDR1 is SGHTA, CDR2 FQGTGA.

The chain carries TRBV18 and TRBJ2-1, with D possibly being TRBD1 (6 bases). This CDR3 spans 15 amino acids. Looked up from germline, CDR1 is KGHSH and CDR2 is LQKENI. The V end lost 3 bases, the J end lost 8 bases, and 17 bases lay between the germline ends. The CDR3: CASSPDRRSGDEQFF. CDR3 DNA sequence: TGTGCCAGCTCACCCGACAGGCGCTCCGGGGATGAGCAGTTCTTC.

The chain combines TRBV11-2 with TRBJ1-1; 8 bases fit TRBD1. Germline CDR1 and CDR2: SGHAT and FQNNGV. The CDR3 sequence is 15 residues long. J lost 4 bases, V lost 5 bases, and 9 bases had no gene match. The CDR3 loop is CASSAGRTGLTEAFF. DNA of the CDR3: TGTGCCAGCAGCGCCGGCCGGACAGGGCTCACTGAAGCTTTCTTT.

The CDR3 loop reads CASRRQADYEQYF. The CDR3 nucleotides are TGTGCCAGCAGGAGACAGGCCGACTACGAGCAGTACTTC. V gene TRBV28 combines with J gene TRBJ2-7; a weak D match, TRBD1 (6 bases). CDR1 and CDR2 from the germline V gene are MDHEN and SYDVKM. There are 13 residues in the CDR3. V was trimmed by 6 bases and J by 3 bases, leaving 12 bases between them.

The V and J genes are TRBV19 and TRBJ2-1; D not certain. CDR3 length: 12 amino acids. Trimming removed 4 bases at V and 4 bases at J, with 5 bases between. CDR1 is LNHDA and CDR2 is SQIVND in the germline V gene (reference sequence). CDR3 residues: CASSTRYNEQFF. The CDR3 bases are TGTGCCAGTAGTACTCGTTACAATGAGCAGTTCTTC.

In nucleotides, the CDR3 is TGTGCCACCAGCAGAGAAGACAGGGTGTCATCACCCCTCCACTTT. Its protein product is CATSREDRVSSPLHF. The genes are TRBV15 and TRBJ1-6; 7 positions match TRBD1. With 0 bases clipped from V and 10 bases from J, the junction kept 6 bases outside the gene matches. CDR3 length: 15 residues. Germline loops: CDR1 LNHNV, CDR2 YYDKDF (reference sequence). The full variable domain, its missing parts supplied by reference TRBV15 and TRBJ1-6, is DAMVIQNPRYQVTQFGKPVTLSCSQTLNHNVMYWYQQKSSQAPKLLFHYYDKDFNNEADTPDNFQSRRPNTSFCFLDIRSPGLGDTAMYLCATSREDRVSSPLHFGNGTRLTVT.

V is TRBV3-1 (or the pseudogene TRBV3-2) and J is TRBJ2-1; D may be TRBD2 (6 bases). Looked up from germline, CDR1 is LGHDT and CDR2 is YNNKEL (reference sequence). The V end lost 1 base, the J end lost 10 bases, and 8 bases lay between the germline ends. The length of the CDR3 is 12 residues. CDR3 nucleotides: TGTGCCAGCAGCCAAGGAAGCGGGGAGCAGTTCTTC. This codes for CASSQGSGEQFF.

This clone was seen a handful of times. This chain links TRBV5-1 with TRBJ1-2, with 7 bases matching TRBD1. The V gene end was trimmed by 4 bases and the J gene end by 3 bases; junction bases not matched to a gene: 6. This CDR3 is 14 amino acids long. The V gene's germline CDR1 is SGHRS and CDR2 YFSETQ. The CDR3 DNA sequence: TGCGCCAGCAGCCCCGCCGGGACAGACTATGGCTACACCTTC. Protein sequence: CASSPAGTDYGYTF.

In its sample, this clone was seen once. CDR3 protein: CASSVRPLQGARNEKLFF. Written as DNA, the CDR3 is TGTGCCAGCAGCGTCAGGCCTCTACAGGGCGCGAGGAATGAAAAACTGTTTTTT. The chain links TRBV9 to TRBJ1-4; weak D call: TRBD1 (6 bases). The V and J ends lost 2 bases and 5 bases respectively, with 22 bases between them. Looked up from germline, CDR1 is SGDLS and CDR2 is YYNGEE. The length of the CDR3 is 18 residues.

This clone was seen only a few times. J is TRBJ2-5 and V is TRBV5-4; 8 nucleotides agree with TRBD2. Unmatched junction bases numbered 6, after V lost 1 base and J lost 1 base. CDR1 and CDR2 from the germline V gene are SGHNT and YYREEE (reference sequence). The CDR3 length is 16 residues. The CDR3 DNA reads TGTGCCAGCAGCTTGAATGGCGGGGGGTCCCAAGAGACCCAGTACTTC. This gives the protein CASSLNGGGSQETQYF.